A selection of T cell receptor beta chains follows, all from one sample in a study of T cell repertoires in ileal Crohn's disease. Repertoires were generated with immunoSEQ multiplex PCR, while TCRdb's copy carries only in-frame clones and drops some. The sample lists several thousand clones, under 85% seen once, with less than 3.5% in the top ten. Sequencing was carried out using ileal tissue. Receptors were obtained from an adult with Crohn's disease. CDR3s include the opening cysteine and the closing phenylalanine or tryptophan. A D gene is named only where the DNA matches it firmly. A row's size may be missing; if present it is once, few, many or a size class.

DNA: TGTGCCAGCAGCCGGACTGCAACCTACGAGCAGTACTTC; CDR3: CASSRTATYEQYF; size: -; D: -; V: TRBV7-2; J: TRBJ2-7
DNA: TGTGCCAGCACCAGACAGGGAATGTTGGCCGGGGAGCTGTTTTTT; CDR3: CASTRQGMLAGELFF; size: -; D: TRBD1; V: TRBV2; J: TRBJ2-2
DNA: TGTGCCTGGAGTCGCCCGGACAACGCTGGCTACACCTTC; CDR3: CAWSRPDNAGYTF; size: -; D: -; V: TRBV30; J: TRBJ1-2
DNA: TGCGCCAGCAGCCAAGGAGGCCCCCAGGAAAAACTGTTTTTT; CDR3: CASSQGGPQEKLFF; size: -; D: -; V: TRBV4-1; J: TRBJ1-4
DNA: TGCGCCAGCAGTCATGGGGAGGGGGAGACCCAGTACTTC; CDR3: CASSHGEGETQYF; size: -; D: TRBD2; V: TRBV5-1; J: TRBJ2-5
DNA: TGCGCCAGCAGTGCCGCAGGGAGGCACGAGCAGTACTTC; CDR3: CASSAAGRHEQYF; size: -; D: -; V: TRBV10-2; J: TRBJ2-7
DNA: TGTGCCAGCAGCTTGGGGGGTCCAGCCACTGAAGCTTTCTTT; CDR3: CASSLGGPATEAFF; size: -; D: -; V: TRBV7-2; J: TRBJ1-1
DNA: TGTGCCTGGCGACAGGGGGCATATGGCTACACCTTC; CDR3: CAWRQGAYGYTF; size: -; D: TRBD1; V: TRBV30; J: TRBJ1-2
DNA: TGTGCCACCAGCAGAGATCGGGCGGGGCACGAGCAGTACTTC; CDR3: CATSRDRAGHEQYF; size: few; D: -; V: TRBV15; J: TRBJ2-7
DNA: TGTGCCAGCAGTGAAGCGACAGGGAACACCGGGGAGCTGTTTTTT; CDR3: CASSEATGNTGELFF; size: -; D: -; V: TRBV6-1; J: TRBJ2-2
DNA: TGTGCCAGCAAGGCGGGACAGTCCATTTCCTACGAGCAGTACTTC; CDR3: CASKAGQSISYEQYF; size: -; D: -; V: TRBV6-1; J: TRBJ2-7
DNA: TGTGCCAGCAGCTTAAGGGTAGCGGGGGAGTACGAGCAGTACTTC; CDR3: CASSLRVAGEYEQYF; size: -; D: TRBD2; V: TRBV11-2; J: TRBJ2-7
DNA: TGTGCCAGCAAGCGGGGGACAGTTATAACCGGGGAGCTGTTTTTT; CDR3: CASKRGTVITGELFF; size: -; D: -; V: TRBV6-1; J: TRBJ2-2
DNA: TGCGCCAGCAGCCAAGATCTAGCGGTGCGCTACAATGAGCAGTTCTTC; CDR3: CASSQDLAVRYNEQFF; size: few; D: TRBD2; V: TRBV4-3; J: TRBJ2-1
DNA: TGTGCCTGGGCGGACAGGGCCGGGCAGCCCCAGCATTTT; CDR3: CAWADRAGQPQHF; size: -; D: TRBD1; V: TRBV30; J: TRBJ1-5
DNA: TGCAGCGTTTTCGACAGGAACATTCAGTACTTC; CDR3: CSVFDRNIQYF; size: few; D: -; V: TRBV29-1; J: TRBJ2-4
DNA: TGTGCCAGCAGTGCCACAGGAACTTTCTCCTACGAGCAGTACTTC; CDR3: CASSATGTFSYEQYF; size: -; D: -; V: TRBV6-1; J: TRBJ2-7
DNA: TGCGCCAGCAGTGACGGGATGAATGAGCAGTTCTTC; CDR3: CASSDGMNEQFF; size: -; D: -; V: TRBV10-1; J: TRBJ2-1
DNA: TGTGCCAGCAGTGAAGAAGCAGGGGCTATCAATCAGCCCCAGCATTTT; CDR3: CASSEEAGAINQPQHF; size: -; D: -; V: TRBV6-1; J: TRBJ1-5
DNA: TGTGCCAGCAGCTTAAGACAGATCACTGAAGCTTTCTTT; CDR3: CASSLRQITEAFF; size: -; D: -; V: TRBV7-2; J: TRBJ1-1
DNA: TGTGCCAGCAGAACACAGACAAAAGGCGGGGAGCTGTTTTTT; CDR3: CASRTQTKGGELFF; size: once; D: -; V: TRBV27; J: TRBJ2-2
DNA: TGTGCCAGCAGCCTTAGGGGTACGCAGTATTTT; CDR3: CASSLRGTQYF; size: few; D: -; V: TRBV6-6; J: TRBJ2-3
DNA: TGTGCCATCAGGCGGGAGGTCGGAGATACGCAGTATTTT; CDR3: CAIRREVGDTQYF; size: few; D: TRBD2; V: TRBV10-3; J: TRBJ2-3
DNA: TGTGCCAGCTCACCGACGATCGGAGGAATCGGTAATTCACCCCTCCACTTT; CDR3: CASSPTIGGIGNSPLHF; size: -; D: -; V: TRBV18; J: TRBJ1-6
DNA: TGTGCCAGCAGTGAAGGAGCGAGATTTGAAGCTTTCTTT; CDR3: CASSEGARFEAFF; size: -; D: -; V: TRBV6-1; J: TRBJ1-1
DNA: TGCGCCAGCAGCTTGGGAGCGGGGGGTTACGAGCAGTACTTC; CDR3: CASSLGAGGYEQYF; size: -; D: TRBD2; V: TRBV5-1; J: TRBJ2-7
DNA: TGTGCCAGCAGCTTAGCCGGGACAGGGGGCCGGGAGCAGTACTTC; CDR3: CASSLAGTGGREQYF; size: -; D: TRBD1; V: TRBV11-2; J: TRBJ2-7
DNA: TGTGCCTGGAGTGTACTTCGCAAGGGGTCCTACGAGCAGTACTTC; CDR3: CAWSVLRKGSYEQYF; size: -; D: -; V: TRBV30; J: TRBJ2-7
DNA: TGCGCCAGCAGTGAGTCGACCCCGGACAGGGTTGGAAACACCATATATTTT; CDR3: CASSESTPDRVGNTIYF; size: once; D: TRBD1; V: TRBV10-2; J: TRBJ1-3
DNA: TGTGCCAGCAGCTTATCTGATAGCAACTATGGCTACACCTTC; CDR3: CASSLSDSNYGYTF; size: -; D: -; V: TRBV11-2; J: TRBJ1-2
DNA: TGTGCCAGCAGCTCCAGACAGGGCCTCGAGGAGACCCAGTACTTC; CDR3: CASSSRQGLEETQYF; size: -; D: TRBD1; V: TRBV7-9; J: TRBJ2-5